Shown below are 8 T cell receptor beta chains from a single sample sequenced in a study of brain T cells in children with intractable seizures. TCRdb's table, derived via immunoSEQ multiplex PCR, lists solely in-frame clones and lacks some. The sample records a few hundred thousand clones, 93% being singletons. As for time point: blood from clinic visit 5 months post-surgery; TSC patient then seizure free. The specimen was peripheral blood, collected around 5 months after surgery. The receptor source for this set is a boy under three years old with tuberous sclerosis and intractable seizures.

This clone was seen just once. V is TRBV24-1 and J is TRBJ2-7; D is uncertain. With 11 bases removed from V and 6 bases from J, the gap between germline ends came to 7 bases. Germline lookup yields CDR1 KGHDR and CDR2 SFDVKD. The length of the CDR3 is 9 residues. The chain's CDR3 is CARDCEQYF. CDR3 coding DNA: TGTGCCAGAGATTGCGAGCAGTACTTC.

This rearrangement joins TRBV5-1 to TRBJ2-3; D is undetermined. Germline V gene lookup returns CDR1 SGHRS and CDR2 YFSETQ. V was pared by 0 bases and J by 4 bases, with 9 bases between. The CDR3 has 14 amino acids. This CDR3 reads CASSLARWSDTQYF. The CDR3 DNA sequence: TGCGCCAGCAGCTTGGCCCGGTGGTCAGATACGCAGTATTTT.

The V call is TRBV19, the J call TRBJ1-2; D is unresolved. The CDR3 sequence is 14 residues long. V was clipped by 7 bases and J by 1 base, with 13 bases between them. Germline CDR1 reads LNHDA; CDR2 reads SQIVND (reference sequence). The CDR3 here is CASKDNSFNYGYTF. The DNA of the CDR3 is TGTGCCAGTAAAGATAACAGTTTTAACTATGGCTACACCTTC. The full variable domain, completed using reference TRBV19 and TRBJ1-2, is DGGITQSPKYLFRKEGQNVTLSCEQNLNHDAMYWYRQDPGQGLRLIYYSQIVNDFQKGDIAEGYSVSREKKESFPLTVTSAQKNPTAFYLCASKDNSFNYGYTFGSGTRLTVV.

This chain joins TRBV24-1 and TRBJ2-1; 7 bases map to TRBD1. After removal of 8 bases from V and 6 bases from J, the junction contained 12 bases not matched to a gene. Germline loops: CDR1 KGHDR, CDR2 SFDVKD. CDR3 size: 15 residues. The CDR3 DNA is TGTGCCACCAAAATGACAGGGTGGCCCGTCAATGAGCAGTTCTTC. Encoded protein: CATKMTGWPVNEQFF.

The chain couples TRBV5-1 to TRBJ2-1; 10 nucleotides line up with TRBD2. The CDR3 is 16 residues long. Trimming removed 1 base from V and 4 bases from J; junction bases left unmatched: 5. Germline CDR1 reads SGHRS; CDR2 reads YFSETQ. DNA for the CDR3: TGCGCCAGCAGCTTGCAAGGACTAGCGGATTACAATGAGCAGTTCTTC. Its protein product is CASSLQGLADYNEQFF.

DNA for the CDR3: TGTGCCAGTAGTATTATCTGGCGGGAGAGGATGGAGACCCAGTACTTC. Its protein is CASSIIWRERMETQYF. The gene calls are TRBV19 and TRBJ2-5; 7 nucleotides align to TRBD2. The V gene end was trimmed by 3 bases and the J gene end by 5 bases; junction bases not matched to a gene: 12. Per germline, CDR1 LNHDA and CDR2 SQIVND (reference sequence). The CDR3 totals 16 residues. The complete variable domain, with remaining parts taken from reference TRBV19 and TRBJ2-5, reads DGGITQSPKYLFRKEGQNVTLSCEQNLNHDAMYWYRQDPGQGLRLIYYSQIVNDFQKGDIAEGYSVSREKKESFPLTVTSAQKNPTAFYLCASSIIWRERMETQYFGPGTRLLVL.

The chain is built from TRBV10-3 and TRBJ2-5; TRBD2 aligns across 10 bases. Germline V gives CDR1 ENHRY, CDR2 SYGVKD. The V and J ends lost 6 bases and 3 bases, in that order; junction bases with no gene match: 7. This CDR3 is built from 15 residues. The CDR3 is CAIRVSSGGEETQYF. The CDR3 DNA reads TGTGCCATCAGGGTCTCCAGCGGGGGGGAAGAGACCCAGTACTTC.

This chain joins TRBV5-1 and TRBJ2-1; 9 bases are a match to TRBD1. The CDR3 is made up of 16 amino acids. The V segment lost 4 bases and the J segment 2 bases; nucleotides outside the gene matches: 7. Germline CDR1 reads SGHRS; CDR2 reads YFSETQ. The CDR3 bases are TGCGCCAGCAGCCCGGGACAGGGTGGCCCCTACAATGAGCAGTTCTTC. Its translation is CASSPGQGGPYNEQFF.